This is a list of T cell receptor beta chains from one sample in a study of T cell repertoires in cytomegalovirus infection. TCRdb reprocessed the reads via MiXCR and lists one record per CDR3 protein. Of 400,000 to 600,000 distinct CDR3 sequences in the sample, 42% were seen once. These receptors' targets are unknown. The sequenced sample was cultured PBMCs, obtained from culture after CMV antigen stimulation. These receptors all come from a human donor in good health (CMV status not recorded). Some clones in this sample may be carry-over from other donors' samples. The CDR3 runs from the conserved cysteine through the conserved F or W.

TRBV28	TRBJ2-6	CASSLIGTGGFGANVLTF
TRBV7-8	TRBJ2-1	CASSLAGGWNEQFF
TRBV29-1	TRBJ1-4	CSVEDGGTTLEKLFF
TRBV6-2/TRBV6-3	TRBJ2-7	CASSYQSGGASASYEQYF
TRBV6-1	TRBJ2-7	CASMFAGGDEQYF
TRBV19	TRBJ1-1	CASSTTGGANTEAFF
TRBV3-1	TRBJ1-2	CASSITAGRVNFYTF
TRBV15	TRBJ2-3	CATSEKVDTQYF
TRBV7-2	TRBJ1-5	CASSYGPVREQPQHF
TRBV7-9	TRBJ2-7	CASSLEPPDEQYF
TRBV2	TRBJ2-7	CASSGASGSYEQYF
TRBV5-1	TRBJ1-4	CASSLDDRRTNEKLFF
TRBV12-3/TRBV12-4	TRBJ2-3	CASSSGQSRQYF
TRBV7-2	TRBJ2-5	CASSLVGGAAQETQYF
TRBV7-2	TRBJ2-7	CASSSHSLRPLYEQYF
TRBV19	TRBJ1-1	CASTVRAEAFF
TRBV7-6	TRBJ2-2	CASGRLRTGNTGELFF
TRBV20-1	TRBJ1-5	CSALDPLQGGNQPQHF
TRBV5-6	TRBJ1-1	CASRRDRRNTEAFF
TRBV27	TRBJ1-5	CASSFPFETANQPQHF
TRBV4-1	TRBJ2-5	CASSQRGWSSLEETQYF
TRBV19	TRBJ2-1	CARTTSYNEQFF
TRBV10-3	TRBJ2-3	CAIGATDTQYF
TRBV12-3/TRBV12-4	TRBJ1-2	CASSPTPTGSGYGYTF
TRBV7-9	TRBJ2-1	CASSHTGNEQFF
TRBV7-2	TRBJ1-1	CASSLEGAGFGEAFF
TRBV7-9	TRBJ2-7	CASSSSGGYGSYEQYF
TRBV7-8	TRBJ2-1	CASSLGDLRIDEQFF
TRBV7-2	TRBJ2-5	CASNPRRTSGIQETQYF
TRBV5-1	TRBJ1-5	CASSEGQGREPQHF
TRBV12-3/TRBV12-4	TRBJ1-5	CASSSVVGRNQPQHF
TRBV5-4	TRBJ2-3	CTSSPRPGPGLGGTDTQYF
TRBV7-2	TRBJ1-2	CASSLSGDKGYTF
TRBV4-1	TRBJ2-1	CASSQRSAEGEYRIGSYNEQFF
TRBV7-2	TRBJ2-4	CASGDGNKNIQYF
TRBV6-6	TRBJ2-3	CASGEGGSRFGDTQYF
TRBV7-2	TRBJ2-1	CASSYEYNEQFF
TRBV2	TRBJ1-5	CASSTGTSSNQPQHF
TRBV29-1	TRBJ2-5	CSVPRGSETQYF
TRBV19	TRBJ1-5	CASSIGDGSNQPQHF
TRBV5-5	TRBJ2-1	CASRSLQGPEYNEQFF
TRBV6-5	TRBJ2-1	CASSHRDPAANNEQFF
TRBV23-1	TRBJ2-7	CASSQSKSSRGPRQAHRQAHEQYF
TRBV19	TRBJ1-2	CASTHDSYGYTF
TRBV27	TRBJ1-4	CASSPWTGSNEKLFF
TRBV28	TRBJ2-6	CASSLWTASSSGANVLTF
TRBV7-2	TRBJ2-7	CASSSTTLAYF